This T cell receptor beta chain was obtained from a study of T cells in Graves' hyperthyroidism and ophthalmopathy. Overall study: Peripheral blood was acquired at first diagnosis, ahead of any therapy whatsoever.

The CDR3 spans 15 residues. Trimming cost V 5 bases and J 0 bases; bases outside gene matches: 7. Germline assignment: CDR1 SGHAT and CDR2 FQNNGV. TCR beta CDR3 region amplification was performed from RNA transcripts. In the first-round RT-PCR of the TCR CDR3, the HTBI primer set was used. TCRdb re-called the multiplex PCR reads through MiXCR, storing one row per CDR3 protein. The table includes around 560,000 distinct CDR3 sequences, 16% detected once. This clonotype has just a few counts. The sample taken for sequencing was blood. This receptor was taken from a woman aged 18-30 years with Graves' hyperthyroidism. The J gene is TRBJ2-7, the V gene TRBV11-2; 7 bases map to TRBD1. DNA of the CDR3: TGTGCCAGCAGCAAAGAAGGGGACAGCTCCTACGAGCAGTACTTC. Amino acids: CASSKEGDSSYEQYF.